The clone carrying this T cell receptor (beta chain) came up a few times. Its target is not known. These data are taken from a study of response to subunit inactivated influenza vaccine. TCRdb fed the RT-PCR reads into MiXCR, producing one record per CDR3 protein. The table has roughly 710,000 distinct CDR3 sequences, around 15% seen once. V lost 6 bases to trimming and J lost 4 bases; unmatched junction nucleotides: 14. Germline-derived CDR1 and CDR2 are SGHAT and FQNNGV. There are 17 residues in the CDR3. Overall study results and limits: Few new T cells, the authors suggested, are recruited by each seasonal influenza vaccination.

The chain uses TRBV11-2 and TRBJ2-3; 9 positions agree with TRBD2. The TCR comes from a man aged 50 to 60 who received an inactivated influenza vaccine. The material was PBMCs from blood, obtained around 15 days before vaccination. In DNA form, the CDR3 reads TGTGCCAGCAGACGTGGGGACCTAGCGGGACGATCAGATACGCAGTATTTT. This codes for CASRRGDLAGRSDTQYF.